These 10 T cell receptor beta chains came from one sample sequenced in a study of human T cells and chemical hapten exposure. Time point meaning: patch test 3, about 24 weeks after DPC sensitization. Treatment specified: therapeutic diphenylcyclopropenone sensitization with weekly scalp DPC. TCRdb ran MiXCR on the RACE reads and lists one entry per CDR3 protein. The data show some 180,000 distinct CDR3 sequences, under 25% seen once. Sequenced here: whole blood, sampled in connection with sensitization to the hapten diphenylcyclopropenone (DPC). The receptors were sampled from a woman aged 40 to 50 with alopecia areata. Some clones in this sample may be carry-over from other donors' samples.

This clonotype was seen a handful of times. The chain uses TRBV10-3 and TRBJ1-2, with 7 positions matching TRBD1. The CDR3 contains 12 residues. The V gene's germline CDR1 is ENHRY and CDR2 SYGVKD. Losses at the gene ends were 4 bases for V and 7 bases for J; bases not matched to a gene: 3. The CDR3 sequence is CAISATGSGYTF. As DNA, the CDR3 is TGTGCCATCAGTGCGACAGGGAGTGGCTACACCTTC.

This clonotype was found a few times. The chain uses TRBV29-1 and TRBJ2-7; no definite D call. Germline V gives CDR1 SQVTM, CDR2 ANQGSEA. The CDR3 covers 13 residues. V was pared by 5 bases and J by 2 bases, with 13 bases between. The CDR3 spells CSVTDGAAYEQYF. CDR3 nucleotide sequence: TGCAGCGTTACAGACGGAGCCGCCTACGAGCAGTACTTC.

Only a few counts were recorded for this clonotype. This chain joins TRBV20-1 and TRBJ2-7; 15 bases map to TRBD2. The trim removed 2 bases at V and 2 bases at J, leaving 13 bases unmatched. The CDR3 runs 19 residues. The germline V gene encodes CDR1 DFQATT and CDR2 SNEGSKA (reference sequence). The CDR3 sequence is CSARKKPGLAGGRPYEQYF. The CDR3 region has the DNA TGCAGTGCTAGAAAAAAACCGGGACTAGCGGGGGGACGGCCCTACGAGCAGTACTTC.

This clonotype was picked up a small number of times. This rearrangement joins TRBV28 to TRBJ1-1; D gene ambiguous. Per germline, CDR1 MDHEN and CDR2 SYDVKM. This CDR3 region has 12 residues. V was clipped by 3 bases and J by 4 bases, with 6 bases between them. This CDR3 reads CASSLAVTEAFF. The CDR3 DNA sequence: TGTGCCAGCAGTTTGGCGGTCACTGAAGCTTTCTTT.

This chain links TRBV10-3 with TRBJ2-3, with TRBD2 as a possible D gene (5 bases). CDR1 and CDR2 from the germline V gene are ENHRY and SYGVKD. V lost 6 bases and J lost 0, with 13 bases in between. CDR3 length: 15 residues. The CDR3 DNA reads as TGTGCCATCAGCCCAGCCGGGGTGAGCACAGATACGCAGTATTTT. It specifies CAISPAGVSTDTQYF.

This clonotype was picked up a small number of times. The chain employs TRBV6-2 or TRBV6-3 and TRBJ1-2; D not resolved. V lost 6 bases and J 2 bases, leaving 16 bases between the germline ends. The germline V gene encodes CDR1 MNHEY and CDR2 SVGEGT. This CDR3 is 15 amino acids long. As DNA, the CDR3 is TGTGCCAGCAGGCCCCGGAGAGGGTGGAACTATGGCTACACCTTC. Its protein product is CASRPRRGWNYGYTF.

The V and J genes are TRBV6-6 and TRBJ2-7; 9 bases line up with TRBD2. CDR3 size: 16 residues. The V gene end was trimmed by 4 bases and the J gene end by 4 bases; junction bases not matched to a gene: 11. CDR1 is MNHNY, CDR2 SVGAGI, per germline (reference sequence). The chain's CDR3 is CASSSRAGTSLYEQYF. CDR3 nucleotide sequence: TGTGCCAGCAGTTCTCGCGCAGGGACTAGCCTGTACGAGCAGTACTTC.

The CDR3 spells CASSYSTGAVNTEAFF. The CDR3 DNA reads TGTGCCAGCAGTTACTCTACCGGGGCGGTAAACACTGAAGCTTTCTTT. This chain joins TRBV6-2 or TRBV6-3 and TRBJ1-1; TRBD1 is a possible D gene (5 bases). The CDR3 totals 16 residues. Germline CDR1 MNHEY, CDR2 SVGEGT. Trimming left V 0 bases short and J 2 bases short, with 13 bases between.

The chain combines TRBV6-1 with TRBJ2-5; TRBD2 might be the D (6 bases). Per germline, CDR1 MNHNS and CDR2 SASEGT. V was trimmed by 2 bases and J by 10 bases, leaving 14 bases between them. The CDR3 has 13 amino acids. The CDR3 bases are TGTGCCAGCAGTGAATCATCGACCGGGGGCCAGTACTTC. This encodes CASSESSTGGQYF.

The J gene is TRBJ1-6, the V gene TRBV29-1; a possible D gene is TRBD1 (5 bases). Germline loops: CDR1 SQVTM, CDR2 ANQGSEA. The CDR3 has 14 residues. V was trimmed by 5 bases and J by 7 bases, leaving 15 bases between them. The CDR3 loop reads CSVRKRDFNSPLHF. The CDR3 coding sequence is TGCAGCGTTAGAAAAAGGGACTTCAATTCACCCCTCCACTTT.